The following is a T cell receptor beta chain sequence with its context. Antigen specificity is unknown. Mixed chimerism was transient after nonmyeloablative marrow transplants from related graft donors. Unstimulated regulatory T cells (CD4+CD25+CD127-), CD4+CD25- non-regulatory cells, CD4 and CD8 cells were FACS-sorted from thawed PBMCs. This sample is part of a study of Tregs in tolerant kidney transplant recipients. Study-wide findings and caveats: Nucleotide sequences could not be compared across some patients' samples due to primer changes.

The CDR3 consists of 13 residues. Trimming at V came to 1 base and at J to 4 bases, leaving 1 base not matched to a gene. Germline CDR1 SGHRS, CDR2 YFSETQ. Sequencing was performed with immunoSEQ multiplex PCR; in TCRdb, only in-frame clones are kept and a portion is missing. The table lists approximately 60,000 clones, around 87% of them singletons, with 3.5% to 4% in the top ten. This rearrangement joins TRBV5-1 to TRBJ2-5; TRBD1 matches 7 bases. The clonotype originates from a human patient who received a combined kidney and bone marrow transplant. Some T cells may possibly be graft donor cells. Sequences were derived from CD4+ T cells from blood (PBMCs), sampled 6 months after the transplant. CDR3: CASSLHRGETQYF. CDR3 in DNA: TGCGCCAGCAGCTTGCACAGGGGAGAGACCCAGTACTTC.